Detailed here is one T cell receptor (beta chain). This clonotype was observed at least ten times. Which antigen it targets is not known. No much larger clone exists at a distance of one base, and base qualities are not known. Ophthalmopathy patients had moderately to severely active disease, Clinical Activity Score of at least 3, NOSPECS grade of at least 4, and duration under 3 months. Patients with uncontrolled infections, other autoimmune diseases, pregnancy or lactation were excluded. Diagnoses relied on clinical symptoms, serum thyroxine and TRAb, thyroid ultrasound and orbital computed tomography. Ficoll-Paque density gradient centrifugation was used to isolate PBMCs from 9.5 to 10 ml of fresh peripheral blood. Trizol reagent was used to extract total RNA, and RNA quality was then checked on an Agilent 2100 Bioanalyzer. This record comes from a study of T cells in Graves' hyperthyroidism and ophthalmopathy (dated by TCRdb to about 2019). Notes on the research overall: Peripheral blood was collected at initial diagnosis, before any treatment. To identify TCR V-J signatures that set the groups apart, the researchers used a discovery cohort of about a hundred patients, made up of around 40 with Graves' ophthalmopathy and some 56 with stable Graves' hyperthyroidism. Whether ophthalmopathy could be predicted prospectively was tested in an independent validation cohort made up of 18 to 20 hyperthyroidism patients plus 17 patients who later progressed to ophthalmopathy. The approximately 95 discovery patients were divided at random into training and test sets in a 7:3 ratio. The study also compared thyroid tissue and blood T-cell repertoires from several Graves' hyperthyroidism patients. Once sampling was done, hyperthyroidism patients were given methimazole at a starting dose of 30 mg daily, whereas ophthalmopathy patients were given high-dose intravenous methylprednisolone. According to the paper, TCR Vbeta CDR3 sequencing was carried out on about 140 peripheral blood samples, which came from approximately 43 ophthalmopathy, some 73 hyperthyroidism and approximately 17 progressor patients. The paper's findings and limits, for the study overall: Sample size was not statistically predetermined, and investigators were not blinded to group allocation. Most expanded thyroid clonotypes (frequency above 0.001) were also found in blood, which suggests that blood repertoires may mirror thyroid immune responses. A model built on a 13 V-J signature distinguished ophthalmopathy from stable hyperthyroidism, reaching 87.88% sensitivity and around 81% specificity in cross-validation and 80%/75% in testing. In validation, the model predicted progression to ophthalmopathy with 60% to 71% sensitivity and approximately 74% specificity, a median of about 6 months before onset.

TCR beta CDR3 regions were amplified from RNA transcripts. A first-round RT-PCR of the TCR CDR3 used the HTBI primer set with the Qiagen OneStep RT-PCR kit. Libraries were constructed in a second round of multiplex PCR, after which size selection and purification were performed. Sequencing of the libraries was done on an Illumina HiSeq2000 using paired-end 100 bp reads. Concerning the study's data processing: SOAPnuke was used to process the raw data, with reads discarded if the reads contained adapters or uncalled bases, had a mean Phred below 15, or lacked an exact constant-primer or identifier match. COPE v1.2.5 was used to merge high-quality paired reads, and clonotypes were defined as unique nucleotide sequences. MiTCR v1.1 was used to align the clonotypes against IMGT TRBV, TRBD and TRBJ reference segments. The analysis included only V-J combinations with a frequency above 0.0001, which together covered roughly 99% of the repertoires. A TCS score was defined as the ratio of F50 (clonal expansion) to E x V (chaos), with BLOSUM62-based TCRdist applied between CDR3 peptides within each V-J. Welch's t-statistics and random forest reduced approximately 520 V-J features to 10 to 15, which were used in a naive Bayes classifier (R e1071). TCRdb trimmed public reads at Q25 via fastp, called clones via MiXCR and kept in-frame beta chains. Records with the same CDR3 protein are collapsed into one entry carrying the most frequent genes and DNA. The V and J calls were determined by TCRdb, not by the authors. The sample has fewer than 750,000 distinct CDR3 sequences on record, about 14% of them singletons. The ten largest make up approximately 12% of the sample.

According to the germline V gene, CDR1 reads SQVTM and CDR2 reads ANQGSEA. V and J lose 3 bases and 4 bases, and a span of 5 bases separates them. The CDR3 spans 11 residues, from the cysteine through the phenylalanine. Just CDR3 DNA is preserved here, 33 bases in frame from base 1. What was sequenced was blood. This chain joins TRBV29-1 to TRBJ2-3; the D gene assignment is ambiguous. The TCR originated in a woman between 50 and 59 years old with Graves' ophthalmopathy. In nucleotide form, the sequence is TGCAGCGTTGAGTCGCCAGATACGCAGTATTTT. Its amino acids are CSVESPDTQYF.